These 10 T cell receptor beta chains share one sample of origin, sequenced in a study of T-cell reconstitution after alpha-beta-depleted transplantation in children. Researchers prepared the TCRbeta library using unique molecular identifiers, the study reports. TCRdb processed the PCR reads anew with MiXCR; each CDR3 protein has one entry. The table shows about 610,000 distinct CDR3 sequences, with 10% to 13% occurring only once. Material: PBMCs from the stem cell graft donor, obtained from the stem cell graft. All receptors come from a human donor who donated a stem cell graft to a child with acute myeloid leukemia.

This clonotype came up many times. For the CDR3, the DNA is TGTGCCAGCAGCCAAGTAAATGAGCAATACAATGAGCAGTTCTTC. Amino acid sequence: CASSQVNEQYNEQFF. The chain is built from TRBV4-2 and TRBJ2-1; D is unresolved. V was clipped by 1 base and J by 4 bases, with 11 bases between them. This CDR3 has 15 residues. Per the germline V gene, CDR1 is LGHNA and CDR2 is YNFKEQ.

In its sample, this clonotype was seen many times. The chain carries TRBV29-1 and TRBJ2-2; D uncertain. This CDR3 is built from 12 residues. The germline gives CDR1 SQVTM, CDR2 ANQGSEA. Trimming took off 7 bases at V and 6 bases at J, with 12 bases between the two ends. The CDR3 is CSALPQAGELFF. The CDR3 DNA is TGCAGCGCCCTACCTCAGGCCGGGGAGCTGTTTTTT.

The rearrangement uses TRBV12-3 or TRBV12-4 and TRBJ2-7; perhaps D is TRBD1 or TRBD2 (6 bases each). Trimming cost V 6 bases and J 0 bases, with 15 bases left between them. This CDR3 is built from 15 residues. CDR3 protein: CASRPGAGPSYEQYF. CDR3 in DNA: TGTGCCAGCAGACCGGGGGCGGGGCCCTCCTACGAGCAGTACTTC.

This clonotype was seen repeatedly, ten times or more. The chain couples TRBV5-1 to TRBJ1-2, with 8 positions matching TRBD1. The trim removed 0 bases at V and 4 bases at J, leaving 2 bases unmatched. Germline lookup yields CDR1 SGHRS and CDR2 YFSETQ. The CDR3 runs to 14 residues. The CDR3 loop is CASSLEGTGYGYTF. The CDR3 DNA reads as TGCGCCAGCAGCTTGGAAGGGACAGGCTATGGCTACACCTTC.

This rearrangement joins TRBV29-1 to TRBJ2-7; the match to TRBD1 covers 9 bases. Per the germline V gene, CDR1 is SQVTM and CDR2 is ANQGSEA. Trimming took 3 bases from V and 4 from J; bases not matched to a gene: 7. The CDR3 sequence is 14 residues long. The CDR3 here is CSVDARGQGYEQYF. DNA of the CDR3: TGCAGCGTTGACGCCCGGGGACAGGGATACGAGCAGTACTTC.

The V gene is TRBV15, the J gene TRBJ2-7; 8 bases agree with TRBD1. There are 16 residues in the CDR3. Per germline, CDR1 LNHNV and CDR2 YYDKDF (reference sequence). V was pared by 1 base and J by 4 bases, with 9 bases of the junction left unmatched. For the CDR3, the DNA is TGTGCCACCAGCAGAGTCCTCGGACAGGGCGGTTACGAGCAGTACTTC. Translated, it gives CATSRVLGQGGYEQYF.

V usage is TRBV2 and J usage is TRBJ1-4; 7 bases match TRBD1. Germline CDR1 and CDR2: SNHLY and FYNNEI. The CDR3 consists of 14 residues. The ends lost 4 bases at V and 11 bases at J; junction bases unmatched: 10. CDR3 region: CASSVQGQGGKLFF. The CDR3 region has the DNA TGTGCCAGCAGTGTACAGGGGCAAGGAGGGAAACTGTTTTTT.

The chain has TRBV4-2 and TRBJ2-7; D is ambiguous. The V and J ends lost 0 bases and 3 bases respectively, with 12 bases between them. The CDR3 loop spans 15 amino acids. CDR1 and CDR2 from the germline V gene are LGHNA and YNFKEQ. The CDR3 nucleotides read TGTGCCAGCAGCCAAGACCGGACGGTCCGCTACGAGCAGTACTTC. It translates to CASSQDRTVRYEQYF.

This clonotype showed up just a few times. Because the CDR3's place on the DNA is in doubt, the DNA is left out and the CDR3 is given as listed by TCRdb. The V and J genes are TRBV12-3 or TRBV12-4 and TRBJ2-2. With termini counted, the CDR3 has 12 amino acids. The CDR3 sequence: CASTVARGSCFF.

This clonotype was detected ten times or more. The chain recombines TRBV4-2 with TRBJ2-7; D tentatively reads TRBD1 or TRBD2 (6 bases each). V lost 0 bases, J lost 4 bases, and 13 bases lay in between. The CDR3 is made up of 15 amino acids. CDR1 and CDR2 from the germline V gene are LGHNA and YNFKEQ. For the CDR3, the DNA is TGTGCCAGCAGCCAAGAAGGGGGGAATAGGTACGAGCAGTACTTC. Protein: CASSQEGGNRYEQYF.